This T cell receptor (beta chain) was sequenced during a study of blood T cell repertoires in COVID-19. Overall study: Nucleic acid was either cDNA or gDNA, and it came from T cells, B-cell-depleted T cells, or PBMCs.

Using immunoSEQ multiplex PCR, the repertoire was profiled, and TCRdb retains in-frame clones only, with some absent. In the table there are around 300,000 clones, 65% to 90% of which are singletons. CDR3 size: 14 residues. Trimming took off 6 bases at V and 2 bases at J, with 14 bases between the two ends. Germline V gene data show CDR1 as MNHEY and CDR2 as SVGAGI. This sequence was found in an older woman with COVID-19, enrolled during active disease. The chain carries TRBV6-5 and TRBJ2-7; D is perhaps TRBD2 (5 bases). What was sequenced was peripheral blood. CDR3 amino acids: CASRQADRTYEQYF. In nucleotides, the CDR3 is TGTGCCAGCAGACAAGCGGACCGAACCTACGAGCAGTACTTC.